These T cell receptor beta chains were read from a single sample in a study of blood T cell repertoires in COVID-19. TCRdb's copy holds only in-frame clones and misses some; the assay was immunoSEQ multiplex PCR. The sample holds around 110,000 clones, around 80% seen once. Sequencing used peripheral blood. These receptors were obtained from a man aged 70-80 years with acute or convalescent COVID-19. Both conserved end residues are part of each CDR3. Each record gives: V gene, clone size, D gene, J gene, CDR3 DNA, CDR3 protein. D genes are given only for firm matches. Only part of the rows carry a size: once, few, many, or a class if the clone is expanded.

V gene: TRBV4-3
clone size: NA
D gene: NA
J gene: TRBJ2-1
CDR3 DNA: TGCGCCAGCAGCCAAGTAGACAGCAATGAGCAGTTCTTC
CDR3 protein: CASSQVDSNEQFF

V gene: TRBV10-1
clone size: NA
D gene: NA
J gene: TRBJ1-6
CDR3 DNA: TGCGCCAGCAGTAGAGGGAATGAAGGTTCACCCCTCCACTTT
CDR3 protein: CASSRGNEGSPLHF

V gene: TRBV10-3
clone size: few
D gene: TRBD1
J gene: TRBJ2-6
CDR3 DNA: TGTGCCATCAGTGACCCGGGACAGGGCTCTGGGGCCAACGTCCTGACTTTC
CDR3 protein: CAISDPGQGSGANVLTF

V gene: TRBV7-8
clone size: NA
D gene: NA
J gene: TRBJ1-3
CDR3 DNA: TGTGCCAGCAGCTTAGGGCGGCGGGGAAACACCATATATTTT
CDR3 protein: CASSLGRRGNTIYF

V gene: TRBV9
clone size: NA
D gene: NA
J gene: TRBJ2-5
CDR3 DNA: TGTGCCAGCAGCACCATTGCGAGTTCGGAGACCCAGTACTTC
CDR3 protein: CASSTIASSETQYF

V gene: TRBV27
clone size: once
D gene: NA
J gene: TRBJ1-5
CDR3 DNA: TGTGCCAGCAGTATCGGTAGTAATCAGCCCCAGCATTTT
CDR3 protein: CASSIGSNQPQHF

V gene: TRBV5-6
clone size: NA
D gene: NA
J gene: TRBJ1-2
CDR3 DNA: TGTGCCAGCAGCTTAGGGGGAAGTGGCTACACCTTC
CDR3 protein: CASSLGGSGYTF

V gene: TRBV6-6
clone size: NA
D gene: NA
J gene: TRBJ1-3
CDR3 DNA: TGTGCCAGCAGTTCAACTCCCCCTGAAGTTGGAAACACCATATATTTT
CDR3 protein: CASSSTPPEVGNTIYF

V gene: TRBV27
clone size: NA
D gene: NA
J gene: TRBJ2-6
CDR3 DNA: TGTGCCAGCAGTCTACAGGACGCGGGGGCCAACGTCCTGACTTTC
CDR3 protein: CASSLQDAGANVLTF

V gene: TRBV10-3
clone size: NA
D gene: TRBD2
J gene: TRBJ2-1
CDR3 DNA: TGTGCCATCAGGGCGGGAGGGACACCTCACAATGAGCAGTTCTTC
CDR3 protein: CAIRAGGTPHNEQFF

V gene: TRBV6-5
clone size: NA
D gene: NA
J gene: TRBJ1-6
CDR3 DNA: TGTGCCAGCTTCAGGGTCTATAATTCACCCCTCCACTTT
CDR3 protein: CASFRVYNSPLHF

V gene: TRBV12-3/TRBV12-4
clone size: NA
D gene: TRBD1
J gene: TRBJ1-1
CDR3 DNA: TGTGCCAGCAGTTTAAGGACAGGTGAAGCTTTCTTT
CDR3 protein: CASSLRTGEAFF

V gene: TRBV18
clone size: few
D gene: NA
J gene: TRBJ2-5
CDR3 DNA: TGTGCCAGCTCACCGGAGGGTGAAGAGACCCAGTACTTC
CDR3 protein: CASSPEGEETQYF

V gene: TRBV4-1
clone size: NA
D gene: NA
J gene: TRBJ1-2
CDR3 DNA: TGCGCCAGCAGCCAAGATCCGCGGGGGGACTATGGCTACACCTTC
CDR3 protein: CASSQDPRGDYGYTF

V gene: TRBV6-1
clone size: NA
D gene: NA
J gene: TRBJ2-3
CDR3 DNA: TGTGCCAGCAGTGAAAAATATGGCGGCACTGATACGCAGTATTTT
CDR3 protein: CASSEKYGGTDTQYF

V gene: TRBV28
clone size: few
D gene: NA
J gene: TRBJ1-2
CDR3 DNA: TGTGCCAGCGCTCTCAGGGGAAACTATGGCTACACCTTC
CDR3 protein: CASALRGNYGYTF

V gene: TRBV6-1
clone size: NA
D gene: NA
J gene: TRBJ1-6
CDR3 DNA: TGTGCCAGCAGTGAATTAGGGGGGGCTCACTATAATTCACCCCTCCACTTT
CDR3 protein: CASSELGGAHYNSPLHF

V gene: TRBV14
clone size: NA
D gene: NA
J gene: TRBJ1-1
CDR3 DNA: TGTGCCAGCAGCCAATGGGAGAGCACTGAAGCTTTCTTT
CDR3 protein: CASSQWESTEAFF

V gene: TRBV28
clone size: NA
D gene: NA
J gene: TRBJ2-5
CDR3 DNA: TGTGCCAGCAGTCGTGATACAGGGATCGGAAAGACCCAGTACTTC
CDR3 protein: CASSRDTGIGKTQYF

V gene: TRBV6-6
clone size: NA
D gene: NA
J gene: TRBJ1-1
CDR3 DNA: TGTGCCAGCACCCCTCCCGGGGGAACTGAAGCTTTCTTT
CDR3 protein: CASTPPGGTEAFF

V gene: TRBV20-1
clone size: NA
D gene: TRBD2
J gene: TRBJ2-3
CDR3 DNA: TGCAGTGCTAGTCGACTAGCGGGGAAGGGGGATACGCAGTATTTT
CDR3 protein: CSASRLAGKGDTQYF

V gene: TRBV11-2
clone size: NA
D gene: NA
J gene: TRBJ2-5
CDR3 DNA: TGTGCCAGCAGCTTATCTTTGACAGGCCAAGAGACCCAGTACTTC
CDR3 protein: CASSLSLTGQETQYF

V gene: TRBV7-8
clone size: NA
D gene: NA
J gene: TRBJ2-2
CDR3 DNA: TGTGCCAGCAGCCCACGCATCAGAGGCGACACCGGGGAGCTGTTTTTT
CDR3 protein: CASSPRIRGDTGELFF

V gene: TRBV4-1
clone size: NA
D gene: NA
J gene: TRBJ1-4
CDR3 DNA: TGCGCCAGCAGCCAAGATCTTGGGGGCTATGAAAAACTGTTTTTT
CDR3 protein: CASSQDLGGYEKLFF

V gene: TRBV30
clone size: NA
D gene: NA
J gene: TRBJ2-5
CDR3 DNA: TGTGCCTGGAGTCCGAAAGCGCCCCAACAAGAGACCCAGTACTTC
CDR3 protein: CAWSPKAPQQETQYF

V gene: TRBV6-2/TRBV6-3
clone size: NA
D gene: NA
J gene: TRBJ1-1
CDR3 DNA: TGTGCCAGCAGTCAAAAAGGGGCGAGTTTGAATATGAACACTGAAGCTTTCTTT
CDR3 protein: CASSQKGASLNMNTEAFF

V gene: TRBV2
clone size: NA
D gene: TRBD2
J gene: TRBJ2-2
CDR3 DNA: TGTGCCAGCAGTGTCACTAGCGGGAACACCGGGGAGCTGTTTTTT
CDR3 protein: CASSVTSGNTGELFF

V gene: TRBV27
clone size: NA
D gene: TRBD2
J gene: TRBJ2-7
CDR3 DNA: TGTGCCAGCAGGAGGGGACTAGTCTCCTACGAGCAGTACTTC
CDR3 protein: CASRRGLVSYEQYF

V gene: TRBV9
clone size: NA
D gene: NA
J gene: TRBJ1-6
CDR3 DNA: TGTGCCAGCAGCGTTTGGGGGCAATCGAATTCACCCCTCCACTTT
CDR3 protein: CASSVWGQSNSPLHF

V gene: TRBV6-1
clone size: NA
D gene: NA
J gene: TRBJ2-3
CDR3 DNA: TGTGCCAGCAGTGACATAGCCATTGGAGATACGCAGTATTTT
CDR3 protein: CASSDIAIGDTQYF

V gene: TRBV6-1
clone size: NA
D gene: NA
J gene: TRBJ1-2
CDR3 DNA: TGTGCCAGCAGTGAAAGCGGGGGTGGCTACACCTTC
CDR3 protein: CASSESGGGYTF

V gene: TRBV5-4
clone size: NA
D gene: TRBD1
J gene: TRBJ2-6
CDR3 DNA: TGTGCCAGCAGTTTTGGACAGGGGGCTGCTGGGGCCAACGTCCTGACTTTC
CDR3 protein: CASSFGQGAAGANVLTF

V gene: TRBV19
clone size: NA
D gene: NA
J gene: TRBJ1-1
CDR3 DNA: TGTGCCAGTAGTACGAGGGGGTTGAACACTGAAGCTTTCTTT
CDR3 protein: CASSTRGLNTEAFF